These 27 T cell receptor beta chains share one sample of origin, sequenced in a study of cytomegalovirus exposure and HLA in healthy donors. PCR primers comprised 60 Vbeta and 13 Jbeta primers. Profiling relied on immunoSEQ multiplex PCR, and the TCRdb table lists in-frame clones only, not all of them. The repertoire includes around 140,000 clones, 64% of them detected once, and approximately 2.5% sits in the top ten. The sequenced sample was PBMCs. All receptors come from a woman aged 40 to 55 in good health and CMV-seronegative.

CDR3 loop: CASSLFTLQGNSPLHF. The CDR3 region has the DNA TGTGCCAGCAGTTTATTTACCCTACAGGGGAATTCACCCCTCCACTTT. The chain joins TRBV27 to TRBJ1-6; 7 bases align to TRBD1. CDR3 length: 16 amino acids. V lost 1 base and J lost 7; bases outside the gene matches: 7. From germline, CDR1 is MNHEY and CDR2 SMNVEV (reference sequence).

This clone was recorded once. The chain links TRBV5-1 to TRBJ2-3; 7 bases agree with TRBD2. Germline CDR1 is SGHRS and CDR2 is YFSETQ. V lost 4 bases to trimming and J lost 1 base; unmatched junction nucleotides: 9. This CDR3 contains 16 residues. The CDR3 DNA sequence: TGCGCCAGCAGCCTTGGGCCGGGGGGTGGCACAGATACGCAGTATTTT. The encoded protein is CASSLGPGGGTDTQYF.

The chain combines TRBV2 with TRBJ1-5; tentatively, D is TRBD1 (5 bases). CDR1 is SNHLY, CDR2 FYNNEI, per germline. Trimming cost V 6 bases and J 7 bases, with 19 bases left between them. The CDR3 totals 15 residues. This CDR3 is CASSLTGVRGQPQHF. In DNA form, the CDR3 reads TGTGCCAGCAGCCTAACGGGCGTAAGGGGACAGCCCCAGCATTTT.

There are a few counts of this clone. The chain recombines TRBV6-5 with TRBJ2-2, with a tentative D call TRBD2 (6 bases). Trimming removed 4 bases from V and 5 bases from J, with 11 bases in between. CDR1 and CDR2 (germline): MNHEY, SVGAGI. The CDR3 contains 14 residues. CDR3: CASSLGLSTGELFF. The CDR3, as DNA: TGTGCCAGCAGTTTGGGACTTTCGACCGGGGAGCTGTTTTTT.

This clone was found a few times. The rearrangement uses TRBV5-1 and TRBJ1-2; D might be TRBD1 (6 bases). The V end lost 4 bases, the J end lost 8 bases, and 24 bases lay between the germline ends. Germline V gene data show CDR1 as SGHRS and CDR2 as YFSETQ. The CDR3 has 16 amino acids. The CDR3 loop is CASSDQGKGELKGYTF. Here the CDR3 DNA reads TGCGCCAGCAGCGACCAGGGTAAGGGGGAACTGAAAGGCTACACCTTC. Based on the CDR3 plus reference TRBV5-1 and TRBJ1-2, the full variable domain is KAGVTQTPRYLIKTRGQQVTLSCSPISGHRSVSWYQQTPGQGLQFLFEYFSETQRNKGNFPGRFSGRQFSNSRSEMNVSTLELGDSALYLCASSDQGKGELKGYTFGSGTRLTVV.

This clone came up a few times. The chain is built from TRBV29-1 and TRBJ2-1, with D possibly TRBD2 on 5 matching bases. Per germline, CDR1 SQVTM and CDR2 ANQGSEA. Trimming pared 4 bases from V and 8 bases from J, leaving 18 bases between. The CDR3 length is 14 residues. CDR3 DNA: TGCAGCGTTGTAATCCCAGATACGAGGGATGAGCAGTTCTTC. This translates into CSVVIPDTRDEQFF.

This CDR3 is CSGVGEGGHTF. DNA of the CDR3: TGCAGCGGTGTTGGGGAGGGGGGTCACACCTTC. The chain links TRBV29-1 to TRBJ1-2, with TRBD1 as a possible D gene (6 bases). Germline-derived CDR1 and CDR2 are SQVTM and ANQGSEA. The CDR3 is made up of 11 amino acids. V shed 7 bases and J shed 12 bases, with 18 bases lying between them.

The J gene is TRBJ2-7, the V gene TRBV29-1; a weak D match, TRBD2 (6 bases). The germline CDR1 and CDR2 sequences are SQVTM and ANQGSEA. The CDR3 covers 14 residues. Trimming removed 3 bases from V and 0 bases from J, with 12 bases in between. CDR3 nucleotide sequence: TGCAGCGTTGACCGGGGGATGTTCTCCTACGAGCAGTACTTC. Amino acids: CSVDRGMFSYEQYF.

J is TRBJ2-5 and V is TRBV5-4; D uncertain. The germline V gene encodes CDR1 SGHNT and CDR2 YYREEE (reference sequence). Trimming removed 0 bases from V and 2 bases from J, with 11 bases in between. CDR3 length: 15 amino acids. DNA of the CDR3: TGTGCCAGCAGCTTGGCGGTGGCAGGTCAAGAGACCCAGTACTTC. Its protein product is CASSLAVAGQETQYF.

V and J are TRBV2 and TRBJ1-5; tentative D call: TRBD1 (5 bases). The V end lost 4 bases, the J end lost 3 bases, and 13 bases lay between the germline ends. This CDR3 has 15 residues. Germline V lookup: CDR1 SNHLY, CDR2 FYNNEI. The CDR3 nucleotides read TGTGCCAGCAGTGGTGAAGGGGCCTACAATCAGCCCCAGCATTTT. Translating gives CASSGEGAYNQPQHF.

This clone came up once. The chain employs TRBV7-9 and TRBJ2-7; tentatively, D is TRBD2 (5 bases). V lost 3 bases to trimming and J lost 4 bases, with 7 bases between them. Germline CDR1 SEHNR, CDR2 FQNEAQ (reference sequence). This CDR3 has 12 residues. CDR3 DNA: TGTGCCAGCAGCTTCGCGGGTTACGAGCAGTACTTC. This translates into CASSFAGYEQYF. The variable domain in full, with the rest retrieved from reference TRBV7-9 and TRBJ2-7, is DTGVSQNPRHKITKRGQNVTFRCDPISEHNRLYWYRQTLGQGPEFLTYFQNEAQLEKSRLLSDRFSAERPKGSFSTLEIQRTEQGDSAMYLCASSFAGYEQYFGPGTRLTVT.

This chain links TRBV9 with TRBJ2-1, with 7 bases that match TRBD2. V trimming: 5 bases; J trimming: 0 bases; junction bases outside the gene matches: 5. Germline assignment: CDR1 SGDLS and CDR2 YYNGEE. This CDR3 region has 15 residues. The CDR3 DNA follows: TGTGCCAGCAGTCTCAGCGGGGACTCCTACAATGAGCAGTTCTTC. This encodes CASSLSGDSYNEQFF.

The chain has TRBV27 and TRBJ1-5; 7 nucleotides line up with TRBD1. The CDR3 runs to 14 residues. Unmatched junction bases numbered 6, after V lost 6 bases and J lost 4 bases. Germline CDR1 reads MNHEY; CDR2 reads SMNVEV (reference sequence). CDR3 DNA sequence: TGTGCCAGCAGCCTGGACAGGTCGAATCAGCCCCAGCATTTT. Protein product: CASSLDRSNQPQHF.

The V and J genes are TRBV7-7 and TRBJ2-5, with unresolved D. The germline V and J ends were trimmed by 1 base and 4 bases, with 4 bases remaining between them. CDR1 is SSHAT and CDR2 is FNYEAQ in the germline V gene (reference sequence). The CDR3 runs 12 residues. CDR3 protein: CASSLVGETQYF. Written as DNA, the CDR3 is TGTGCCAGCAGCTTAGTCGGAGAGACCCAGTACTTC.

This clone showed up just a few times. The rearrangement joins TRBV19 to TRBJ2-5; 7 nucleotides align to TRBD2. Germline loops: CDR1 LNHDA, CDR2 SQIVND (reference sequence). The CDR3 extends over 13 amino acids. V shed 6 bases, J shed 8 bases, and the junction held 9 bases outside the gene matches. CDR3 nucleotides: TGTGCCAGTAGATCCCTAGCGGCCCCAACCCAGTACTTC. Protein: CASRSLAAPTQYF.

This clone was recorded once. The chain links TRBV18 to TRBJ1-1; D remains unclear. Trimming stripped 5 bases from V and 4 bases from J, with 17 bases between. Germline V gene data show CDR1 as KGHSH and CDR2 as LQKENI. This CDR3 comprises 15 residues. In DNA, the CDR3 is TGTGCCAGCTCATCCGACGGGGTCGGGGTCACTGAAGCTTTCTTT. As protein: CASSSDGVGVTEAFF.

This clone appeared a few times. This chain uses TRBV9 with TRBJ2-5, with TRBD1 matching over 10 bases. V shed 0 bases and J 5 bases; nucleotides not matched to a gene: 7. Per the germline V gene, CDR1 is SGDLS and CDR2 is YYNGEE. The CDR3 runs to 16 residues. The DNA for the CDR3 is TGTGCCAGCAGCGTAGGGACAGGGGGATTGTCTGAGACCCAGTACTTC. Protein product: CASSVGTGGLSETQYF.

The V gene is TRBV5-8, the J gene TRBJ2-2; TRBD1 is a possible D gene (6 bases). Germline loops: CDR1 SGHTS, CDR2 YDEGEE. This CDR3 is built from 15 residues. Deletions cut 1 base from V and 6 bases from J, with 13 bases between. The CDR3 DNA sequence: TGTGCCAGCAGCTTGAGGCGGACAGTTTCCGGGGAGCTGTTTTTT. This codes for CASSLRRTVSGELFF.

The rearrangement links TRBV5-1 to TRBJ1-5, with D possibly matching TRBD1 (5 bases). Germline V gene sequence: CDR1 SGHRS, CDR2 YFSETQ. The CDR3 runs to 15 residues. Trimming shortened V by 0 bases and J by 1 base, and 8 bases separated the two germline ends. Here the CDR3 reads CASSLEGQSNQPQHF. CDR3 bases: TGCGCCAGCAGCTTGGAGGGGCAGAGCAATCAGCCCCAGCATTTT.

V usage is TRBV9 and J usage is TRBJ1-1; TRBD1 might be the D (5 bases). CDR3 length equals 15 residues. V lost 4 bases, J lost 8 bases, and 21 bases lay in between. Germline V lookup: CDR1 SGDLS, CDR2 YYNGEE. In DNA, the CDR3 is TGTGCCAGCAGCCCTTCGGGTGGAATCGGGGGAGAAGCTTTCTTT. This sequence encodes CASSPSGGIGGEAFF.

The chain carries TRBV11-2 and TRBJ1-2; TRBD1 might be the D (6 bases). Germline V gives CDR1 SGHAT, CDR2 FQNNGV. The CDR3 is 14 residues long. The V gene lost 5 bases and the J gene lost 4 bases, with 14 bases spanning the gap. This CDR3 is CASSISGTFYGYTF. The CDR3 DNA is TGTGCCAGCAGCATCTCCGGGACATTCTATGGCTACACCTTC.

Here the CDR3 DNA reads TGTGCCAGCAGCCCCCCTAGCTCCTACGAGCAGTACTTC. Its translation is CASSPPSSYEQYF. V usage is TRBV7-2 and J usage is TRBJ2-7, with D uncertain. CDR3 length equals 13 residues. Germline V gene sequence: CDR1 SGHTA, CDR2 FQGNSA. Between the trimmed V and J ends, which lost 5 bases and 0 bases, there was a span of 8 bases. The full variable domain, completed using reference TRBV7-2 and TRBJ2-7, is GAGVSQSPSNKVTEKGKDVELRCDPISGHTALYWYRQSLGQGLEFLIYFQGNSAPDKSGLPSDRFSAERTGGSVSTLTIQRTQQEDSAVYLCASSPPSSYEQYFGPGTRLTVT.

In its sample, this clone was seen once. The chain joins TRBV7-8 to TRBJ2-5; the D gene is possibly TRBD1 (5 bases). Germline CDR1 SGHVS, CDR2 FQNEAQ. This CDR3 is built from 15 residues. V was trimmed by 2 bases and J by 4 bases, leaving 14 bases between them. This CDR3 is CASSLQGFDGETQYF. For the CDR3, the DNA is TGTGCCAGCAGCTTACAGGGTTTTGATGGAGAGACCCAGTACTTC.

This sequence joins TRBV18 and TRBJ1-5; TRBD1 matches at 8 bases. With V trimmed by 5 bases and J by 4 bases, 7 bases remained unmatched. Germline loops: CDR1 KGHSH, CDR2 LQKENI. This CDR3 comprises 15 residues. The CDR3 sequence: CASSVDRGENQPQHF. CDR3 in DNA: TGTGCCAGCTCAGTCGACAGGGGAGAGAATCAGCCCCAGCATTTT.

The V call is TRBV11-3, the J call TRBJ2-3; the D is unclear. The germline gives CDR1 SGHNT, CDR2 YENEEA. This CDR3 is 15 amino acids long. V lost 1 base to trimming and J lost 5 bases, with 13 bases between them. This CDR3 is CASSLVSQAKDTQYF. The DNA for the CDR3 is TGTGCCAGCAGCTTAGTAAGTCAGGCTAAAGATACGCAGTATTTT.

The sample holds one count of this clone. The genes are TRBV27 and TRBJ1-5; tentatively, D is TRBD1 (6 bases). The length of the CDR3 is 14 residues. Between the trimmed V and J ends, which lost 3 bases and 3 bases, there was a span of 9 bases. Germline V CDR1 and CDR2: MNHEY, SMNVEV (reference sequence). The CDR3 loop is CASSFGGANQPQHF. The CDR3 bases are TGTGCCAGCAGTTTCGGGGGGGCCAATCAGCCCCAGCATTTT.

The CDR3 here is CAISESGGGANTGELFF. CDR3 sequence (DNA): TGTGCCATCAGTGAGTCAGGGGGGGGCGCGAACACCGGGGAGCTGTTTTTT. The V call is TRBV10-3, the J call TRBJ2-2, with D tentatively TRBD2 (7 bases). V was trimmed by 0 bases and J by 0 bases, leaving 11 bases between them. The CDR3 extends over 17 amino acids. CDR1 ENHRY and CDR2 SYGVKD come from the germline V gene.